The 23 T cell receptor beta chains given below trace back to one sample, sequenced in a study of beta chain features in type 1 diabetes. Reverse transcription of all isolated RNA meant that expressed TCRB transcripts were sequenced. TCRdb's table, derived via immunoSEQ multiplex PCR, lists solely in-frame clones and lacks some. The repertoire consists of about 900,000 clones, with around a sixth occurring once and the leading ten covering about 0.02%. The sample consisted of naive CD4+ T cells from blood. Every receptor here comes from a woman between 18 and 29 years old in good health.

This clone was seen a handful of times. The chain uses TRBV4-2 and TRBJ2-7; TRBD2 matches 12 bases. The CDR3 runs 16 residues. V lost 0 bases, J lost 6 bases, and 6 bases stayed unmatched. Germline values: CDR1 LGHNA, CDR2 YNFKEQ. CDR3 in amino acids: CASSQDKTSGSREQYF. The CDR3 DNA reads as TGTGCCAGCAGCCAAGATAAGACTAGCGGGAGTCGCGAGCAGTACTTC.

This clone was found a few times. The CDR3 reads CASSLGTPRGAYEQYF. The CDR3 coding sequence is TGTGCCAGCAGCTTGGGGACTCCTCGGGGTGCGTACGAGCAGTACTTC. This chain uses TRBV5-4 with TRBJ2-7; the D gene is possibly TRBD2 (5 bases). V dropped 0 bases and J dropped 4 bases, with 17 bases sitting between them. CDR3 length: 16 amino acids. The germline V gene has CDR1 SGHNT and CDR2 YYREEE (reference sequence).

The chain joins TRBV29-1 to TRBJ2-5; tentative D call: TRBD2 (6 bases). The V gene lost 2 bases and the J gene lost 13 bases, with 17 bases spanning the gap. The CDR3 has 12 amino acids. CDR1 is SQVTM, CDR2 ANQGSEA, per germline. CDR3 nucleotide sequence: TGCAGCGTTGAATCACCTCAGCTTAGCGGGTACTTC. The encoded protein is CSVESPQLSGYF.

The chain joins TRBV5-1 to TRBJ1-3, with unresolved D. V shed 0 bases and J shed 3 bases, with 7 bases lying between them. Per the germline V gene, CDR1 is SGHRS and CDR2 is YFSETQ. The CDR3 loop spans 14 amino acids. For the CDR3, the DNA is TGCGCCAGCAGCTTGGTGGCAGGTGGAAACACCATATATTTT. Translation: CASSLVAGGNTIYF.

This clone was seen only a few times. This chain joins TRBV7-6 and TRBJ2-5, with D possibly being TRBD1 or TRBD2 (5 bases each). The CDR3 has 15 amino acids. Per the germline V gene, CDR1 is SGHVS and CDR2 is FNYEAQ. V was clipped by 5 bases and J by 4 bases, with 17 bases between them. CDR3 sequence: CASSGFRDPGETQYF. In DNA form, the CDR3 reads TGTGCCAGCAGCGGCTTCCGGGACCCCGGAGAGACCCAGTACTTC.

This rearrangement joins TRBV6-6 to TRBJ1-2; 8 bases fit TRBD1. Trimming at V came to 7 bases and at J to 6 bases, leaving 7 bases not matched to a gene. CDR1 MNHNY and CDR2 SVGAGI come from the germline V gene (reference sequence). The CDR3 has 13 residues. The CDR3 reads CASMGARGHGYTF. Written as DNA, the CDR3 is TGTGCCAGCATGGGGGCCAGGGGGCATGGCTACACCTTC.

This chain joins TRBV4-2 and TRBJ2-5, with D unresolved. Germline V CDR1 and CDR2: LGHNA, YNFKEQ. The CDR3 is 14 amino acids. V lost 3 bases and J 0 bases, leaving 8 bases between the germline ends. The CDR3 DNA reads TGTGCCAGCAGCCAGGTTACGTACCAAGAGACCCAGTACTTC. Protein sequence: CASSQVTYQETQYF.

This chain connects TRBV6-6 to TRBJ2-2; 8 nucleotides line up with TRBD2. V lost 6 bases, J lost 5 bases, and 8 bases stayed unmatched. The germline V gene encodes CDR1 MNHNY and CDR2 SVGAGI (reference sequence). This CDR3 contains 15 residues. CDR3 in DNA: TGTGCCAGCAGGGGGAGCGGGGGATTAACCGGGGAGCTGTTTTTT. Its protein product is CASRGSGGLTGELFF.

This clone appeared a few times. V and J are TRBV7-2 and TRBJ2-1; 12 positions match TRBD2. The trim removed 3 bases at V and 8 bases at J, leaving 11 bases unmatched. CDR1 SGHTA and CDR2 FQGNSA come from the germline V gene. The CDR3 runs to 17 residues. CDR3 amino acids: CASSLGRTSGKRDEQFF. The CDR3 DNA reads TGTGCCAGCAGCTTGGGTCGGACTAGCGGGAAAAGGGATGAGCAGTTCTTC.

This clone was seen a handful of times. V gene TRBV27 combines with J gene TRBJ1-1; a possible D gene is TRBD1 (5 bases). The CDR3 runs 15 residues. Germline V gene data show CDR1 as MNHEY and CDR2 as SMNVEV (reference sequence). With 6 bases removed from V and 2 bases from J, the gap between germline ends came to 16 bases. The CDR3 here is CASSRRGASNTEAFF. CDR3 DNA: TGTGCCAGCAGCCGACGCGGGGCGAGTAACACTGAAGCTTTCTTT.

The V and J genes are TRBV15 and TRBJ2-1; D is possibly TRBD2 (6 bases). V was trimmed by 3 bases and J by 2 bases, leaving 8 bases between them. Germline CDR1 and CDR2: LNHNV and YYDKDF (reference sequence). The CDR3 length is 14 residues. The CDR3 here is CATSRLATYNEQFF. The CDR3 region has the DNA TGTGCCACCAGCAGGCTAGCGACCTACAATGAGCAGTTCTTC.

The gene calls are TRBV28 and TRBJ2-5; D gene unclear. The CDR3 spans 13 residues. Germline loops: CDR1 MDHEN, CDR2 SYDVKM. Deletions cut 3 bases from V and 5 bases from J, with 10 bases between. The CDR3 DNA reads TGTGCCAGCAGTTTCTTAGGACCGGAGACCCAGTACTTC. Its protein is CASSFLGPETQYF.

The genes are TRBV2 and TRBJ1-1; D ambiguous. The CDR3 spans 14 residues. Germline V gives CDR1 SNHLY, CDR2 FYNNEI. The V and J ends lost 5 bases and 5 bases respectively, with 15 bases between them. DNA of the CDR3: TGTGCCAGCAGTCCCGGGGTCGCGGCAACTGAAGCTTTCTTT. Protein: CASSPGVAATEAFF.

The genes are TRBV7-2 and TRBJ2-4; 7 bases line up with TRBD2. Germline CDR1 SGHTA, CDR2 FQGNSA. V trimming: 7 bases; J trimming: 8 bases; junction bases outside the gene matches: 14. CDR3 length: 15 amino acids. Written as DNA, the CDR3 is TGTGCCAGCAACGACCAAGGCGGGAGTTGGGACATTCAGTACTTC. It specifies CASNDQGGSWDIQYF.

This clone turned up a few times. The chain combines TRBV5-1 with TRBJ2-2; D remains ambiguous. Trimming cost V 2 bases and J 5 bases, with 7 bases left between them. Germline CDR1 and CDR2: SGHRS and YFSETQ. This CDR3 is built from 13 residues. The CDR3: CASSFRETGELFF. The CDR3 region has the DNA TGCGCCAGCAGCTTTAGAGAAACCGGGGAGCTGTTTTTT.

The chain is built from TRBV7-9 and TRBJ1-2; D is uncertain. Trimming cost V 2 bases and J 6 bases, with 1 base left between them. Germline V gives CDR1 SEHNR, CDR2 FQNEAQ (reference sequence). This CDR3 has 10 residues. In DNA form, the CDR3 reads TGTGCCAGCAGCTTACATGGCTACACCTTC. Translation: CASSLHGYTF.

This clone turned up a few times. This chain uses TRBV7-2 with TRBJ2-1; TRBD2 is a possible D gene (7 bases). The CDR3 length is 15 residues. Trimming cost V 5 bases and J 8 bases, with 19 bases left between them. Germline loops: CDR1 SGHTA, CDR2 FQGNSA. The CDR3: CASSLMGGPWDEQFF. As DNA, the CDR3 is TGTGCCAGCAGCCTTATGGGGGGGCCTTGGGATGAGCAGTTCTTC.

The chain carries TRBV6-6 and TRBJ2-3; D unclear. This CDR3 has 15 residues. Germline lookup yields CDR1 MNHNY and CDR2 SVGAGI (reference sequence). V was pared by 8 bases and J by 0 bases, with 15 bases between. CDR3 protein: CASCLGRTSTDTQYF. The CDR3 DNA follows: TGTGCCAGCTGCCTTGGAAGAACTAGCACAGATACGCAGTATTTT.

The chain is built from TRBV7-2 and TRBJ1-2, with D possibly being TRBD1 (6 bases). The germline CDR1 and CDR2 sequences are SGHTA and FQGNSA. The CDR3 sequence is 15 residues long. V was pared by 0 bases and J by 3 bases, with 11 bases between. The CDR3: CASSLAVTGYYGYTF. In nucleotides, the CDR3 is TGTGCCAGCAGCTTAGCGGTTACAGGGTACTATGGCTACACCTTC.

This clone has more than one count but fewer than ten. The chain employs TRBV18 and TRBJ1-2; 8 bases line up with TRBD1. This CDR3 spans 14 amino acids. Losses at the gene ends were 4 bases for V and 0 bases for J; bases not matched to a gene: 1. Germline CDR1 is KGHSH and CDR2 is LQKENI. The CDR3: CASSQTGANYGYTF. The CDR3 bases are TGTGCCAGCTCACAGACAGGGGCTAACTATGGCTACACCTTC.

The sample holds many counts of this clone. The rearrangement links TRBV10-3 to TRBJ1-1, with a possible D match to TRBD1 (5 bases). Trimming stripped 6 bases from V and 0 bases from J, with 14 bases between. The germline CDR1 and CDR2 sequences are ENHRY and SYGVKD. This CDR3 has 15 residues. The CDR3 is CAIRNAQVVNTEAFF. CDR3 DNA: TGTGCCATCAGGAATGCACAGGTGGTGAACACTGAAGCTTTCTTT.

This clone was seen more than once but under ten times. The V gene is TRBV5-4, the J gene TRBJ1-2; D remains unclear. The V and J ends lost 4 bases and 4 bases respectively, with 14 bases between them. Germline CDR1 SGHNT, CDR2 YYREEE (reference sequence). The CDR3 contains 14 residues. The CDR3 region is CASSQDLAPYGYTF. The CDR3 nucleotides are TGTGCCAGCAGCCAAGACCTTGCCCCCTATGGCTACACCTTC.

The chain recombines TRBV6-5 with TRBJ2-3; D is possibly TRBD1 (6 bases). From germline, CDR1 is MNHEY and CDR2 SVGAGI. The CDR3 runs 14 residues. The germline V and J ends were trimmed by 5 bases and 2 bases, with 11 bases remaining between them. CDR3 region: CASSQQGFTDTQYF. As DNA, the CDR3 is TGTGCCAGCAGTCAACAGGGATTCACAGATACGCAGTATTTT.